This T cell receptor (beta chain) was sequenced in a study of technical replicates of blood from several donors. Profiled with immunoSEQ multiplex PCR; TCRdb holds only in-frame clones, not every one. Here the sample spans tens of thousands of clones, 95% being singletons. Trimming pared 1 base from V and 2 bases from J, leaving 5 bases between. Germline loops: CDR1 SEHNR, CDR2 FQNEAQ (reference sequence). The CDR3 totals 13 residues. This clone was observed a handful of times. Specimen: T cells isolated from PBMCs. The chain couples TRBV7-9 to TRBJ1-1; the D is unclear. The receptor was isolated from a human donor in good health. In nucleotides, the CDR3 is TGTGCCAGCAGCTTAGGGGCCAACACTGAAGCTTTCTTT. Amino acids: CASSLGANTEAFF.